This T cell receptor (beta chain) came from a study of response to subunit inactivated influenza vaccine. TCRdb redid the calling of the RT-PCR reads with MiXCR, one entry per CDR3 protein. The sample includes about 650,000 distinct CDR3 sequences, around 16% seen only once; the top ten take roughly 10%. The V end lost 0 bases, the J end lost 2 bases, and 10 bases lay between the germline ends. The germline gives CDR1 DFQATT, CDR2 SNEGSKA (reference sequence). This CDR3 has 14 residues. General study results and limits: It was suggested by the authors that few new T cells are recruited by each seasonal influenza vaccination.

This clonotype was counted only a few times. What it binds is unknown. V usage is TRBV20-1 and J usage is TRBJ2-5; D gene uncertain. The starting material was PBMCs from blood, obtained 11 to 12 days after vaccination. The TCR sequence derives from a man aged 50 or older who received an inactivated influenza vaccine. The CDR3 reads CSARESGRQETQYF. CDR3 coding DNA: TGCAGTGCTAGAGAAAGTGGCAGACAAGAGACCCAGTACTTC.